The next 13 T cell receptor beta chains were all read from a single sample in a study of blood T cells in healthy people across ages. The use of a sample-barcoded 5' primer and a J-beta primer mix characterized a second PCR of 7 to 11 cycles. One entry per CDR3 protein results from TCRdb running MiXCR on the 5' RACE reads. Of around 520,000 distinct CDR3 sequences listed, about a quarter are singletons. This sample was shared with a second study, whose subject was T cells of mothers and their children.

Input material: blood. The receptor set was obtained from a boy aged 2 to 10 in good health.

The chain is built from TRBV2 and TRBJ2-2; D unclear. V was pared by 7 bases and J by 4 bases, with 16 bases between. Germline V CDR1 and CDR2: SNHLY, FYNNEI. This CDR3 comprises 15 residues. The DNA of the CDR3 is TGTGCCAGCATAGACCCAGGATCCAGCACCGGGGAGCTGTTTTTT. The encoded protein is CASIDPGSSTGELFF.

There are a few counts of this clonotype. The rearrangement links TRBV5-4 to TRBJ2-5; 8 nucleotides line up with TRBD1. Germline V gene data show CDR1 as SGHNT and CDR2 as YYREEE (reference sequence). The length of the CDR3 is 16 residues. V shed 4 bases and J 1 base; nucleotides not matched to a gene: 9. CDR3: CASSPGQGEGQETQYF. Here the CDR3 DNA reads TGTGCCAGCAGCCCAGGACAGGGAGAGGGCCAAGAGACCCAGTACTTC. Complete variable domain (other parts from reference TRBV5-4 and TRBJ2-5): ETGVTQSPTHLIKTRGQQVTLRCSSQSGHNTVSWYQQALGQGPQFIFQYYREEENGRGNFPPRFSGLQFPNYSSELNVNALELDDSALYLCASSPGQGEGQETQYFGPGTRLLVL.

This clonotype was observed a handful of times. The CDR3 DNA follows: TGCGCCAGCAGCCAACTTACGGGACATAATGAAAAACTGTTTTTT. This sequence encodes CASSQLTGHNEKLFF. The chain is built from TRBV4-3 and TRBJ1-4; D might be TRBD1 (6 bases). V shed 2 bases and J shed 4 bases, with 11 bases lying between them. Per the germline V gene, CDR1 is LGHNA and CDR2 is YSLEER. This CDR3 region has 15 residues.

This clonotype was observed at least ten times. This chain links TRBV7-9 with TRBJ2-7, with TRBD1 identical over 10 bases. The CDR3 consists of 14 residues. The ends lost 5 bases at V and 3 bases at J; junction bases unmatched: 4. CDR1 SEHNR and CDR2 FQNEAQ come from the germline V gene (reference sequence). CDR3 sequence: CASSLWTGGYEQYF. DNA for the CDR3: TGTGCCAGCAGCCTCTGGACAGGGGGCTACGAGCAGTACTTC.

About this clonotype itself: Possible read error: a much larger clone is one base away. The J gene is TRBJ2-7, the V gene TRBV12-3 or TRBV12-4; D gene uncertain. This CDR3 is built from 13 residues. V was trimmed by 3 bases and J by 3 bases, leaving 9 bases between them. The CDR3, as DNA: TGTGCCAGCAGTTTTGCAGGAGACTACGAGCAGTACTTC. Protein product: CASSFAGDYEQYF.

This clonotype was counted between two and nine times. This chain uses TRBV5-1 with TRBJ2-5, with 8 bases fitting TRBD2. CDR1 is SGHRS and CDR2 is YFSETQ in the germline V gene. Trimming removed 5 bases from V and 2 bases from J; junction bases left unmatched: 5. The CDR3 runs 14 residues. The CDR3 DNA reads TGCGCCAGCAGTCGGGAGGGAGAACAAGAGACCCAGTACTTC. Translated, it gives CASSREGEQETQYF.

The rearrangement joins TRBV12-3 or TRBV12-4 to TRBJ1-6, with D possibly TRBD1 on 5 matching bases. This CDR3 has 15 amino acids. Trimming left V 2 bases short and J 5 bases short, with 10 bases between. CDR3 in amino acids: CASSLQGTDNSPLHF. The CDR3 nucleotides read TGTGCCAGCAGTTTACAGGGAACGGATAATTCACCCCTCCACTTT.

This clonotype was seen more than once but under ten times. The chain couples TRBV6-6 to TRBJ2-1; TRBD1 agrees at 8 bases. The germline V gene has CDR1 MNHNY and CDR2 SVGAGI (reference sequence). V lost 6 bases, J lost 0 bases, and 4 bases stayed unmatched. The CDR3 is 15 residues long. CDR3 sequence reads: CASSRQGSSYNEQFF. In nucleotides, the CDR3 is TGTGCCAGCAGCAGACAGGGGAGCTCCTACAATGAGCAGTTCTTC.

This clonotype was counted only a few times. The J gene is TRBJ2-7, the V gene TRBV5-5, with TRBD2 matching over 9 bases. The junction had 9 bases not matched to a gene; V was cut back by 0 bases and J by 2 bases. The V gene's germline CDR1 is SGHKS and CDR2 YYEKEE (reference sequence). This CDR3 is built from 17 residues. This chain's CDR3 is CASSLGPIGGGAYEQYF. The CDR3 bases are TGTGCCAGCAGCTTGGGGCCTATCGGCGGGGGGGCCTACGAGCAGTACTTC.

This chain links TRBV30 with TRBJ1-4; possible D gene TRBD1, 6 bases. The germline CDR1 and CDR2 sequences are GTSNPN and SVGIG (reference sequence). This CDR3 is 12 amino acids long. V was clipped by 2 bases and J by 15 bases, with 16 bases between them. This chain's CDR3 is CAWSTLPGQVFF. For the CDR3, the DNA is TGTGCCTGGAGTACACTGCCGGGACAAGTGTTTTTT.

The V call is TRBV6-2 or TRBV6-3, the J call TRBJ2-1; TRBD1 matches 8 bases. Trimming at V came to 7 bases and at J to 6 bases, leaving 5 bases not matched to a gene. This CDR3 spans 13 amino acids. CDR1 and CDR2 (germline): MNHEY, SVGEGT. CDR3 region: CASTRGRGNEQFF. Written as DNA, the CDR3 is TGTGCCAGCACCAGGGGGCGCGGCAATGAGCAGTTCTTC.

In this sample, this clonotype turned up a few times. V usage is TRBV14 and J usage is TRBJ2-7; D is possibly TRBD2 (7 bases). Trimming shortened V by 4 bases and J by 6 bases, and 13 bases separated the two germline ends. This CDR3 spans 13 amino acids. The germline V gene has CDR1 SGHDN and CDR2 FVKESK. In DNA, the CDR3 is TGTGCCAGCAGCCCTCGGGGGGCTGGCGAGCAGTACTTC. Residues: CASSPRGAGEQYF.

This sequence joins TRBV29-1 and TRBJ2-3, with TRBD2 matching over 11 bases. Germline values: CDR1 SQVTM, CDR2 ANQGSEA. The J segment lost 0 bases and the V segment lost 4 bases, leaving 9 bases of the junction unmatched. The CDR3 runs 17 residues. The DNA for the CDR3 is TGCAGCGTTGTTGGGACTAGCGGTTTCCATAGCACAGATACGCAGTATTTT. It yields the protein CSVVGTSGFHSTDTQYF.